The next 29 T cell receptor beta chains were all read from a single sample in a study of response to subunit inactivated influenza vaccine. TCRdb independently ran MiXCR on the RT-PCR reads; one entry per CDR3 protein. The table shows hundreds of thousands of distinct CDR3 sequences, with 16% occurring only once. The specimen was CD4+ T cells sorted from PBMCs, collected less than 30 months after vaccination. These receptor sequences come from a man aged 50 to 75 who received an inactivated influenza vaccine.

The chain employs TRBV2 and TRBJ2-3; D not certain. V was trimmed by 6 bases and J by 2 bases, leaving 12 bases between them. Looked up from germline, CDR1 is SNHLY and CDR2 is FYNNEI. This CDR3 has 14 residues. The CDR3 DNA sequence: TGTGCCAGCAGGGACGCGGCCAACACAGATACGCAGTATTTT. This sequence encodes CASRDAANTDTQYF.

V gene TRBV10-3 combines with J gene TRBJ2-3; no firm D call. V was clipped by 4 bases and J by 1 base, with 6 bases between them. The V gene's germline CDR1 is ENHRY and CDR2 SYGVKD. The CDR3 totals 13 residues. The CDR3 DNA is TGTGCCATCAGTGTGGGTCGCACAGATACGCAGTATTTT. Its translation: CAISVGRTDTQYF.

This chain uses TRBV25-1 with TRBJ2-5; D is ambiguous. The V and J ends lost 3 bases and 4 bases respectively, with 12 bases between them. The CDR3 extends over 14 amino acids. Germline lookup yields CDR1 MGHDK and CDR2 SYGVNS. CDR3 sequence (DNA): TGTGCCAGCAGTGATCCTCAACAAATAGAGACCCAGTACTTC. This sequence encodes CASSDPQQIETQYF.

This sequence joins TRBV3-1 and TRBJ2-3; 9 bases line up with TRBD2. CDR1 is LGHDT, CDR2 YNNKEL, per germline (reference sequence). Unmatched junction bases numbered 11, after V lost 5 bases and J lost 14 bases. The length of the CDR3 is 13 residues. The CDR3 DNA reads TGTGCCAGCAGCTTGCAACCGGGACTAGCAGGGTATTTT. Protein: CASSLQPGLAGYF.

The chain carries TRBV25-1 and TRBJ1-3; D ambiguous. Germline V gene sequence: CDR1 MGHDK, CDR2 SYGVNS. There are 14 residues in the CDR3. The germline V and J ends were trimmed by 3 bases and 0 bases, with 6 bases remaining between them. CDR3 loop: CASSDTYSGNTIYF. The CDR3 nucleotides read TGTGCCAGCAGTGACACCTACTCTGGAAACACCATATATTTT.

The sample holds many counts of this clonotype. The chain has TRBV20-1 and TRBJ2-7, with 7 nucleotides matching TRBD1. CDR1 is DFQATT, CDR2 SNEGSKA, per germline (reference sequence). After removal of 5 bases from V and 7 bases from J, the junction contained 8 bases not matched to a gene. CDR3 length: 12 amino acids. The DNA of the CDR3 is TGCAGTGCTGGGCGACAGGGTGGGGAGCAGTACTTC. It encodes CSAGRQGGEQYF.

This chain connects TRBV29-1 to TRBJ2-5; D remains ambiguous. The germline CDR1 and CDR2 sequences are SQVTM and ANQGSEA. The V end lost 6 bases, the J end lost 3 bases, and 14 bases lay between the germline ends. This CDR3 has 13 residues. The CDR3 loop is CSVSGTVKETQYF. CDR3 nucleotides: TGCAGCGTCTCGGGTACAGTTAAAGAGACCCAGTACTTC.

This clonotype was seen ten or more times. V gene TRBV15 combines with J gene TRBJ2-1; TRBD1 might be the D (6 bases). CDR3 length equals 14 residues. Germline V gene sequence: CDR1 LNHNV, CDR2 YYDKDF (reference sequence). V shed 1 base and J shed 8 bases, with 12 bases lying between them. CDR3 sequence (DNA): TGTGCCACCAGCAGAGCCAGGGGTATAGATGAGCAGTTCTTC. Translation gives CATSRARGIDEQFF. The variable domain in full, completed from reference TRBV15 and TRBJ2-1, reads DAMVIQNPRYQVTQFGKPVTLSCSQTLNHNVMYWYQQKSSQAPKLLFHYYDKDFNNEADTPDNFQSRRPNTSFCFLDIRSPGLGDTAMYLCATSRARGIDEQFFGPGTRLTVL.

The chain recombines TRBV4-3 with TRBJ1-2, with D uncertain. This CDR3 spans 15 amino acids. The germline V and J ends were trimmed by 0 bases and 0 bases, with 8 bases remaining between them. Germline values: CDR1 LGHNA, CDR2 YSLEER. The CDR3 coding sequence is TGCGCCAGCAGCCAAGACAGCAGAGCTAACTATGGCTACACCTTC. Translation: CASSQDSRANYGYTF.

The chain uses TRBV20-1 and TRBJ2-3; 10 positions agree with TRBD2. The ends lost 6 bases at V and 1 base at J; junction bases unmatched: 4. CDR1 is DFQATT and CDR2 is SNEGSKA in the germline V gene (reference sequence). This CDR3 is built from 14 residues. The CDR3 sequence: CSALGLAGTDTQYF. Written as DNA, the CDR3 is TGCAGTGCCTTAGGACTAGCGGGCACAGATACGCAGTATTTT.

CDR3 protein: CASSPPGQGAYQPQHF. CDR3 coding DNA: TGTGCCAGCAGTCCCCCGGGACAGGGGGCCTATCAGCCCCAGCATTTT. The chain uses TRBV6-2 or TRBV6-3 and TRBJ1-5; 12 nucleotides agree with TRBD1. The CDR3 is made up of 16 amino acids. Losses at the gene ends were 5 bases for V and 5 bases for J; bases not matched to a gene: 7. Germline CDR1 is MNHEY and CDR2 is SVGEGT.

J is TRBJ1-3 and V is TRBV10-2; TRBD1 is a possible D gene (5 bases). The germline V gene has CDR1 WSHSY and CDR2 SAAADI. V dropped 3 bases and J dropped 4 bases, with 16 bases sitting between them. The CDR3 is made up of 16 amino acids. Here the CDR3 reads CASSDDRGLRGNTIYF. The CDR3, as DNA: TGCGCCAGCAGTGATGATAGGGGTCTCAGGGGAAACACCATATATTTT.

This clonotype was recorded many times. This chain connects TRBV6-2 or TRBV6-3 to TRBJ2-7; D gene uncertain. The CDR3 runs 13 residues. V was shortened by 1 base and J by 3 bases, with 7 bases between the two germline ends. CDR1 is MNHEY, CDR2 SVGEGT, per germline. CDR3 bases: TGTGCCAGCAGTTACTACGGCGGCTACGAGCAGTACTTC. This codes for CASSYYGGYEQYF.

This clonotype turned up a few times. This rearrangement joins TRBV4-1 to TRBJ1-5, with D hard to call. V was trimmed by 3 bases and J by 7 bases, leaving 13 bases between them. CDR1 and CDR2 (germline): MGHRA, YSYEKL. The CDR3 is made up of 14 amino acids. The CDR3 here is CASSQEFGRQPQHF. The CDR3 DNA is TGCGCCAGCAGCCAGGAGTTTGGCCGGCAGCCCCAGCATTTT.

The V call is TRBV7-2, the J call TRBJ2-7; 7 bases are a match to TRBD2. CDR1 SGHTA and CDR2 FQGNSA come from the germline V gene. V gave up 3 bases and J gave up 3 bases; unmatched junction bases: 5. The CDR3 spans 14 residues. CDR3 in DNA: TGTGCCAGCAGCTTGCCTCCGGGAGGCTACGAGCAGTACTTC. It encodes CASSLPPGGYEQYF.

This clonotype was seen a few times. The chain couples TRBV4-3 to TRBJ2-7, with TRBD1 matching 7 bases. From germline, CDR1 is LGHNA and CDR2 YSLEER. The junction had 3 bases not matched to a gene; V was cut back by 1 base and J by 6 bases. This CDR3 is built from 13 residues. The CDR3 protein is CASSQVTGTEQYF. Written as DNA, the CDR3 is TGCGCCAGCAGCCAAGTGACAGGGACCGAGCAGTACTTC.

This chain's CDR3 is CASLTTGVDTQYF. In DNA, the CDR3 is TGTGCCAGCTTGACAACCGGAGTAGATACGCAGTATTTT. This chain links TRBV18 with TRBJ2-3; the D is unclear. There are 13 residues in the CDR3. Germline V lookup: CDR1 KGHSH, CDR2 LQKENI. V lost 7 bases and J 5 bases, leaving 13 bases between the germline ends.

This clonotype has at least ten counts. This chain links TRBV30 with TRBJ2-1; 9 bases match TRBD2. The CDR3 is made up of 16 amino acids. Germline loops: CDR1 GTSNPN, CDR2 SVGIG (reference sequence). V trimming: 1 base; J trimming: 3 bases; junction bases outside the gene matches: 7. The CDR3 is CAWSGLNSGSYNEQFF. The CDR3 DNA reads as TGTGCCTGGAGTGGCCTGAATAGCGGGAGCTACAATGAGCAGTTCTTC.

The rearrangement joins TRBV29-1 to TRBJ2-5, with D uncertain. V was cut by 4 bases and J by 1 base, with 10 bases left in between. Germline lookup yields CDR1 SQVTM and CDR2 ANQGSEA. The CDR3 consists of 13 residues. The CDR3 sequence: CSVGSPGQETQYF. In DNA, the CDR3 is TGCAGCGTTGGGTCGCCGGGCCAAGAGACCCAGTACTTC.

This clonotype was seen a handful of times. The chain uses TRBV20-1 and TRBJ2-2; perhaps TRBD1 as D (6 bases). Germline-derived CDR1 and CDR2 are DFQATT and SNEGSKA (reference sequence). The CDR3 totals 13 residues. With 4 bases removed from V and 2 bases from J, the gap between germline ends came to 8 bases. The CDR3 DNA reads as TGCAGTGCTATACAGGGTAACACCGGGGAGCTGTTTTTT. It yields the protein CSAIQGNTGELFF.

This clonotype was picked up a small number of times. The V call is TRBV7-2, the J call TRBJ2-7; 9 bases are a match to TRBD1. CDR1 is SGHTA and CDR2 is FQGNSA in the germline V gene. J gave up 6 bases and V 1 base, and 7 bases lay outside the gene matches. This CDR3 is 15 amino acids long. CDR3 amino acids: CASSLVGTGFGEQYF. For the CDR3, the DNA is TGTGCCAGCAGCTTAGTAGGGACAGGGTTCGGCGAGCAGTACTTC.

This clonotype has more than one count but fewer than ten. The rearrangement links TRBV4-2 to TRBJ2-7; D gene unclear. The CDR3 is 15 amino acids. The V end lost 5 bases, the J end lost 2 bases, and 16 bases lay between the germline ends. Germline V gene data show CDR1 as LGHNA and CDR2 as YNFKEQ. The CDR3 loop is CASSEREARAYEQYF. CDR3 DNA: TGTGCCAGCAGCGAAAGAGAAGCAAGGGCCTACGAGCAGTACTTC.

This clonotype was recorded many times. The CDR3 sequence is CASSLGRVDHGELFF. As DNA, the CDR3 is TGCGCCAGCAGCTTGGGCAGGGTTGATCACGGGGAGCTGTTTTTT. The rearrangement joins TRBV5-1 to TRBJ2-2; perhaps TRBD1 as D (5 bases). CDR1 is SGHRS, CDR2 YFSETQ, per germline. This CDR3 is 15 amino acids long. V was trimmed by 0 bases and J by 7 bases, leaving 13 bases between them.

This clonotype came up a few times. The chain uses TRBV12-3 or TRBV12-4 and TRBJ2-7; D uncertain. This CDR3 region has 11 residues. Trimming left V 4 bases short and J 7 bases short, with 8 bases between. The CDR3 DNA follows: TGTGCCAGCAGTTCGTACGGGGAGCAGTACTTC. Protein sequence: CASSSYGEQYF.

The gene calls are TRBV11-3 and TRBJ2-1; D is perhaps TRBD1 or TRBD2 (5 bases each). The V end lost 8 bases, the J end lost 5 bases, and 13 bases lay between the germline ends. Looked up from germline, CDR1 is SGHNT and CDR2 is YENEEA. This CDR3 has 13 amino acids. CDR3 coding DNA: TGTGCCAGCGGCCGGGGCCCGAACAATGAGCAGTTCTTC. Its protein product is CASGRGPNNEQFF.

This clonotype has only a few counts. The rearrangement links TRBV3-1 to TRBJ2-7; possibly TRBD1 or TRBD2 for D (5 bases each). The germline CDR1 and CDR2 sequences are LGHDT and YNNKEL (reference sequence). Trimming cost V 4 bases and J 3 bases, with 13 bases left between them. The CDR3 spans 14 residues. The CDR3 DNA sequence: TGTGCCAGCAGCCCACTAGGGGCCAACTACGAGCAGTACTTC. This codes for CASSPLGANYEQYF.

The CDR3 coding sequence is TGTGCCTGGAGTGTGACAGGGAGGGGAGAGACCCAGTACTTC. Encoded protein: CAWSVTGRGETQYF. The V gene is TRBV30, the J gene TRBJ2-5, with D tentatively TRBD1 or TRBD2 (7 bases each). This CDR3 has 14 residues. Germline V gene sequence: CDR1 GTSNPN, CDR2 SVGIG (reference sequence). V lost 0 bases to trimming and J lost 4 bases, with 12 bases between them.

The V gene is TRBV2, the J gene TRBJ2-7; D uncertain. Germline V gene lookup returns CDR1 SNHLY and CDR2 FYNNEI. The V and J ends lost 3 bases and 5 bases respectively, with 5 bases between them. CDR3 length: 11 residues. The CDR3 DNA reads as TGTGCCAGCAGTGAGGCGGACGAGCAGTACTTC. This gives the protein CASSEADEQYF.

This clonotype was detected a few times. The chain employs TRBV6-2 or TRBV6-3 and TRBJ1-1; 7 positions agree with TRBD1. Germline CDR1 and CDR2: MNHEY and SVGEGT. This CDR3 region has 15 residues. Trimming took 0 bases from V and 4 from J; bases not matched to a gene: 5. The CDR3 spells CASSYSTGRGTEAFF. The CDR3 region has the DNA TGTGCCAGCAGTTACTCGACAGGGAGAGGCACTGAAGCTTTCTTT.